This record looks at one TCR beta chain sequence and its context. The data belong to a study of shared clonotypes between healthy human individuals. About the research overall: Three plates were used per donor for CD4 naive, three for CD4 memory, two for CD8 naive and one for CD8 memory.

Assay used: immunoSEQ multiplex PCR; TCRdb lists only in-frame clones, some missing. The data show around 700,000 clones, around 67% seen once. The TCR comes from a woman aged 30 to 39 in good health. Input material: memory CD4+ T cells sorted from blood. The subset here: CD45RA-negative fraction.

CDR3 in DNA: TGTGCCAGCAGTAAAGGGGGGAACACTGAAGCTTTCTTT. The encoded protein is CASSKGGNTEAFF. The chain couples TRBV25-1 to TRBJ1-1; perhaps TRBD1 as D (6 bases). Germline CDR1 reads MGHDK; CDR2 reads SYGVNS. This CDR3 is built from 13 residues. V was pared by 5 bases and J by 1 base, with 8 bases between.